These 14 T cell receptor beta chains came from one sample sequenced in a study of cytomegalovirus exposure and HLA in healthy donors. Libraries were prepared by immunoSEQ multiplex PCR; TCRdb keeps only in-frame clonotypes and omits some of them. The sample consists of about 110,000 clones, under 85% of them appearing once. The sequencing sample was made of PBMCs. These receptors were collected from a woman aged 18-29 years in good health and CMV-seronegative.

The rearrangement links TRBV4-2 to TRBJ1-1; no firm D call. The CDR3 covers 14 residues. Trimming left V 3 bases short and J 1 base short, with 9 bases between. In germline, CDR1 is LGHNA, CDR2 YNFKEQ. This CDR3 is CASSHERGNTEAFF. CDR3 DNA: TGTGCCAGCAGCCATGAACGGGGGAACACTGAAGCTTTCTTT.

CDR3 residues: CASSPGTGLLGYTF. The CDR3 bases are TGTGCCAGCAGCCCCGGGACAGGGCTTCTTGGCTACACCTTC. The chain joins TRBV7-6 to TRBJ1-2, with 9 bases matching TRBD1. The CDR3 runs 14 residues. CDR1 is SGHVS and CDR2 is FNYEAQ in the germline V gene. Trimming at V came to 5 bases and at J to 7 bases, leaving 8 bases not matched to a gene.

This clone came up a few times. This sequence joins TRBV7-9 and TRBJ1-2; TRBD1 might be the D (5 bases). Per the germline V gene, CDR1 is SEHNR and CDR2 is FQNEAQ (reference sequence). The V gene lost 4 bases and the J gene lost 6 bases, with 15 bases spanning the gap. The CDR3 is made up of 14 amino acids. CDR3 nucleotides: TGTGCCAGCAGCTCCCGACAGAGCCGGGATGGCTACACCTTC. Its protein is CASSSRQSRDGYTF.

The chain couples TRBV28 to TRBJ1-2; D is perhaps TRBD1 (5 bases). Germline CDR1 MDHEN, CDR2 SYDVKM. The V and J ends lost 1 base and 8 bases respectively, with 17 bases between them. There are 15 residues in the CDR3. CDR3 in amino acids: CASSLFPDSDGGYTF. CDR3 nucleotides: TGTGCCAGCAGTTTATTTCCCGACAGTGATGGAGGCTACACCTTC.

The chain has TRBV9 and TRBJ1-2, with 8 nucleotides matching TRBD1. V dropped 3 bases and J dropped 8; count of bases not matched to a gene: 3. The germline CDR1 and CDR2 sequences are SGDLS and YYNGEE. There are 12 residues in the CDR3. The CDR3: CASSGTGTGYTF. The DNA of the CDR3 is TGTGCCAGCAGCGGGACAGGGACGGGCTACACCTTC.

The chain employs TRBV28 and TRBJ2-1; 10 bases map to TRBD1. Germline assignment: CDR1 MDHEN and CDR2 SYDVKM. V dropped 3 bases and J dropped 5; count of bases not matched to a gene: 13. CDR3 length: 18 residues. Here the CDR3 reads CASSLTGGHPAPHNEQFF. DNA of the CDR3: TGTGCCAGCAGTTTGACAGGGGGCCACCCGGCTCCCCACAATGAGCAGTTCTTC.

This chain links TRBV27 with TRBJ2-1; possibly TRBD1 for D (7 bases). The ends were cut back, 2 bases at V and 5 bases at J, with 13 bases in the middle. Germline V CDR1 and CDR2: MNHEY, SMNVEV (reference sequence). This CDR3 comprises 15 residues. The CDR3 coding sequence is TGTGCCAGCAGTTTACGGAGGGGGCTGAACAATGAGCAGTTCTTC. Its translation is CASSLRRGLNNEQFF.

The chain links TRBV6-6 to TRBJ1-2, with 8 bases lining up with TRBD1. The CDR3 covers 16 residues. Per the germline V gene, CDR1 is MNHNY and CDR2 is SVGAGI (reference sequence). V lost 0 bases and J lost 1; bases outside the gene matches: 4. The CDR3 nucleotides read TGTGCCAGCAGTTACTCGACAGGGGCCCTTAACTATGGCTACACCTTC. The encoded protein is CASSYSTGALNYGYTF.

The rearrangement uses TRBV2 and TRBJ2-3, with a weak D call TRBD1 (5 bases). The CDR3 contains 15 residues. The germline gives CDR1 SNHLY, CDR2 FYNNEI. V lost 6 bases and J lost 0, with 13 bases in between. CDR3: CASRLSDISTDTQYF. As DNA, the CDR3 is TGTGCCAGCAGATTGTCGGACATTAGCACAGATACGCAGTATTTT.

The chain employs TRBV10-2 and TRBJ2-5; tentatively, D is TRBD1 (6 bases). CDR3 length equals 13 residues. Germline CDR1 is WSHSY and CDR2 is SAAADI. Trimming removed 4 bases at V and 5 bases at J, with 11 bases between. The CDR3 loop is CASSVGAPETQYF. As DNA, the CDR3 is TGCGCCAGCAGTGTGGGGGCCCCGGAGACCCAGTACTTC.

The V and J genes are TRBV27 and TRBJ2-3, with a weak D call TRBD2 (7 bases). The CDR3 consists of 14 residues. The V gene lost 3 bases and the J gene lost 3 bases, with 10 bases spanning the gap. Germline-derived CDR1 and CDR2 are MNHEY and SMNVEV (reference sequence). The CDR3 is CASSLGGLTDTQYF. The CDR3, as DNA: TGTGCCAGCAGTTTGGGGGGGCTGACAGATACGCAGTATTTT.

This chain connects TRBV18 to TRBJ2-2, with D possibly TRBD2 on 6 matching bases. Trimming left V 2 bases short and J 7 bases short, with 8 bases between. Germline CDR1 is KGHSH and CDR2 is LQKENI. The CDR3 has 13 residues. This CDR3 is CASSPGGDGELFF. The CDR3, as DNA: TGTGCCAGCTCACCAGGAGGGGACGGGGAGCTGTTTTTT.

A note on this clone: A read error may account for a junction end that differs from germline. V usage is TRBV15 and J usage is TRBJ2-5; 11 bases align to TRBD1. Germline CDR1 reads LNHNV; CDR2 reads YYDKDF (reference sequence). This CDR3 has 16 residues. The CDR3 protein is CATSRGTGGGQKTQYF. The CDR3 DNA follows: TGTGCCACCAGCAGGGGGACAGGGGGGGGCCAAAAGACCCAGTACTTC.

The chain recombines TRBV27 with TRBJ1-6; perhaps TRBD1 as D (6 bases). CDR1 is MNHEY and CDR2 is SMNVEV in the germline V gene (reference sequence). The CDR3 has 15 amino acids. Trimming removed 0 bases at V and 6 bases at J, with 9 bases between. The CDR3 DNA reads TGTGCCAGCAGTTTATCCGGGGGGCGTAATTCACCCCTCCACTTT. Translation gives CASSLSGGRNSPLHF.